This T cell receptor beta chain originates from a study of blood T cell repertoires in COVID-19 (dated by TCRdb to between 2020 and 2021). Regarding the study in general: The collaborator samples originated in the United States, Italy and Spain and spanned the acute and convalescent phases of COVID-19. Deeply sampled blood TCRbeta repertoires from subjects exposed to, actively infected with, or recovered from COVID-19 were included in the dataset. The repertoires were released in a freely available public database intended as a resource for research on the immune response to SARS-CoV-2. Samples came from the ongoing ImmuneRACE study (first 160 participants) plus 1,254 subjects from 6 global collaborators. Sample metadata almost always included a de-identified subject ID, COVID-19 status, age in years and sex. Where HLA class I and class II types were available, the types were taken from metadata supplied by the sample provider, not from assay-based typing. The prospective study material was composed of cDNA or gDNA derived from T cells, B-cell-depleted T cells, or PBMCs.

To note about this clone: No cognate antigen has been identified for it. Base qualities are not recorded, but no much larger clone differs from it by a single base.

Each collaborating institution followed its own protocols to collect whole blood in K2EDTA tubes. For TCRbeta analysis, collaborators shipped samples in one of three forms: frozen whole blood, isolated PBMCs, or DNA extracted from either of those sample types. The paper's findings and limits, for the study overall: Clinical and demographic metadata were provided uncurated, with the amount varying by source and participant.

TCRbeta CDR3 regions were amplified from genomic DNA using the immunoSEQ Assay, a bias-controlled multiplex PCR. As for how the authors treated the data: Nucleated cell counts per sample were estimated from amplification of reference gene primers within the assay. To quantify the absolute abundance of each unique TCRbeta CDR3 rearrangement, sequence reads were collapsed and filtered. For each sample, productive Simpson clonality was calculated by taking the square root of Simpson's diversity index across productive rearrangements. Imported from immuneACCESS, the table was reduced by TCRdb to in-frame sequences with V and J called. These copies leave out some clones; in studies compared against another copy, an unresolved V gene accounts for under half, and the cause of the remainder is not known. V, J and clone size are those of that table, while D and trimming were read from the DNA. The sample table holds roughly 230,000 clones, of which 65% to 85% were seen once. The ten biggest clones cover roughly 7.8% of the sample.

Ends trimmed: V by 4 bases, J by 5 bases; bases unmatched to a gene: 8. Via the germline V gene, CDR1 is LGHNA and CDR2 YSLEER. The CDR3 holds 14 amino acids from the cysteine to the phenylalanine. Just CDR3 DNA is preserved here, 42 bases in frame from base 1. The receptor chain draws on TRBV4-3 and TRBJ2-7, and TRBD1 aligns with 7 junction nucleotides. The sequence was obtained from a middle-aged man with active or convalescent COVID-19. The specimen was peripheral blood. The nucleotide sequence reads as follows: TGCGCCAGCAGCCCTTACACGACAGGGAACGAGCAGTACTTC. This yields the protein CASSPYTTGNEQYF.